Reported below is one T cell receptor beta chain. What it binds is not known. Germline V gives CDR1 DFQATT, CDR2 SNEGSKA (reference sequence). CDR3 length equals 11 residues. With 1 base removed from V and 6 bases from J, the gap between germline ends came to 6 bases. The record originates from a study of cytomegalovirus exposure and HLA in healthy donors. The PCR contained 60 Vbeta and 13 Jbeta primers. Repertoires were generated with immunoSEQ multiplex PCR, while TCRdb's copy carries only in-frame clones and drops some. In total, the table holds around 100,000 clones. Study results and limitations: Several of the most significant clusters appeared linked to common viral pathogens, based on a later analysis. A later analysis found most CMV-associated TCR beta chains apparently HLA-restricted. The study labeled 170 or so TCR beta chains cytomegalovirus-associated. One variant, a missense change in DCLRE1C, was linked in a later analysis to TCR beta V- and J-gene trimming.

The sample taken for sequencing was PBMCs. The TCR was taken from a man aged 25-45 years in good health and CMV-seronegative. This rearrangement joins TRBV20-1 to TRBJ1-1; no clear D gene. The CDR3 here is CSARAVPEAFF. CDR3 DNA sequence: TGCAGTGCTAGAGCTGTCCCTGAAGCTTTCTTT.